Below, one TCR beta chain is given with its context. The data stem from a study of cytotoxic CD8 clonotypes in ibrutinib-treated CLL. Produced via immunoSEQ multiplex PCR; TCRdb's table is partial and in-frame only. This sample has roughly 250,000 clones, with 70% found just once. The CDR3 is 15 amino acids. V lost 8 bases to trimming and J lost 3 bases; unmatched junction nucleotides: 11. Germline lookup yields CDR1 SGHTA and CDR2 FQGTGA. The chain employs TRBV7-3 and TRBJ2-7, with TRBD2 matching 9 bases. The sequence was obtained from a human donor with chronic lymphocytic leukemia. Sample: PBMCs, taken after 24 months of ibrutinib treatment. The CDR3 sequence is CASSLWVAGVYEQYF. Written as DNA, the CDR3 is TGTGCCAGCTCCTTATGGGTAGCGGGAGTCTACGAGCAGTACTTC.